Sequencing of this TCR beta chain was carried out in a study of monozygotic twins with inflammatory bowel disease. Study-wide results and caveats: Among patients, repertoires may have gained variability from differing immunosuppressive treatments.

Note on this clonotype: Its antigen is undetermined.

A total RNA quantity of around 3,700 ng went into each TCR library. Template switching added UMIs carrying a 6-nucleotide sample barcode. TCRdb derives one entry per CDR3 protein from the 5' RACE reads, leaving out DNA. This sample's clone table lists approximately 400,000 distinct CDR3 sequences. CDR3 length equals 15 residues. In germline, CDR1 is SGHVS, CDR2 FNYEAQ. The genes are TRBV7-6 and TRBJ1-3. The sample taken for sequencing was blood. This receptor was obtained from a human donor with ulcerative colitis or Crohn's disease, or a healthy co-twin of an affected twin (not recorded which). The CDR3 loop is CASSLWGTSGNTIYF. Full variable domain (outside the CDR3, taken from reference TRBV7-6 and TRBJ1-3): GAGVSQSPRYKVTKRGQDVALRCDPISGHVSLYWYRQALGQGPEFLTYFNYEAQQDKSGLPNDRFSAERPEGSISTLTIQRTEQRDSAMYRCASSLWGTSGNTIYFGEGSWLTVV.